The 20 T cell receptor beta chains below come from one sample, sequenced in a study of T cells in Graves' hyperthyroidism and ophthalmopathy. TCR beta CDR3 sequences were amplified from RNA transcripts. An initial round of RT-PCR targeting the TCR CDR3 relied on the HTBI primer set. TCRdb passed the multiplex PCR reads through MiXCR, listing each CDR3 protein once. The data hold about 410,000 distinct CDR3 sequences, with more than 14% observed a single time. Sequencing input: blood. The receptors stem from a woman younger than 45 with Graves' ophthalmopathy.

This clonotype was observed many times. The chain links TRBV2 to TRBJ1-1; no reliable D call. Trimming stripped 6 bases from V and 8 bases from J, with 13 bases between. CDR1 is SNHLY and CDR2 is FYNNEI in the germline V gene. This CDR3 contains 12 residues. The chain's CDR3 is CASSMTPLEAFF. The CDR3 coding sequence is TGTGCCAGCAGCATGACGCCGCTCGAAGCTTTCTTT.

This clonotype was observed at least ten times. The chain has TRBV27 and TRBJ1-1; D is perhaps TRBD1 (5 bases). Germline-derived CDR1 and CDR2 are MNHEY and SMNVEV (reference sequence). V lost 4 bases and J 6 bases, leaving 15 bases between the germline ends. The CDR3 sequence is 14 residues long. The CDR3 loop reads CASSSWGGTAEAFF. The CDR3 nucleotides are TGTGCCAGCAGTTCTTGGGGGGGGACTGCTGAAGCTTTCTTT.

This clonotype was picked up many times. The genes are TRBV18 and TRBJ1-4, with 7 bases identical to TRBD1. This CDR3 comprises 14 residues. The ends lost 4 bases at V and 8 bases at J; junction bases unmatched: 7. Germline CDR1 and CDR2: KGHSH and LQKENI. CDR3 sequence (DNA): TGTGCCAGCTCACGGACAGGTGGAGGGGAAAAACTGTTTTTT. It specifies CASSRTGGGEKLFF.

This clonotype has ten or more counts. The chain employs TRBV15 and TRBJ2-1; D not certain. Trimming took 5 bases from V and 2 from J, leaving 7 bases between them. The germline CDR1 and CDR2 sequences are LNHNV and YYDKDF (reference sequence). The CDR3 spans 13 residues. The CDR3, as DNA: TGTGCCACCAGCGCAAGGACCTACAATGAGCAGTTCTTC. Translated: CATSARTYNEQFF.

This clonotype rates as medium-sized. The genes are TRBV7-2 and TRBJ1-1, with a weak D call TRBD1 (5 bases). The CDR3 loop spans 14 amino acids. Between the trimmed V and J ends, which lost 4 bases and 4 bases, there was a span of 13 bases. Looked up from germline, CDR1 is SGHTA and CDR2 is FQGNSA. DNA for the CDR3: TGTGCCAGCAGCTCCCCTGGGACGGTCACTGAAGCTTTCTTT. It translates to CASSSPGTVTEAFF.

This clonotype was observed many times. The CDR3 is CASSLEGDTGELFF. The CDR3 nucleotides read TGTGCCAGCAGCTTAGAAGGGGACACCGGGGAGCTGTTTTTT. The chain couples TRBV11-3 to TRBJ2-2; the D gene is possibly TRBD1 (5 bases). Trimming stripped 0 bases from V and 3 bases from J, with 5 bases between. From germline, CDR1 is SGHNT and CDR2 YENEEA. This CDR3 comprises 14 residues.

Notes on this clonotype: This could be a read error, since a much larger clone is one nucleotide away. The chain carries TRBV7-8 and TRBJ2-1, with 11 bases fitting TRBD2. CDR1 and CDR2 (germline): SGHVS, FQNEAQ. This CDR3 has 15 amino acids. The ends lost 10 bases at V and 11 bases at J; junction bases unmatched: 16. The CDR3 nucleotides are TGTGCCACTACACAACCGGGACTAGCGGACCGCAAGCAGTTCTTC. Translating gives CATTQPGLADRKQFF.

Ten or more counts support this clonotype. The chain joins TRBV6-1 to TRBJ2-7, with 8 bases fitting TRBD1. V trimming: 6 bases; J trimming: 2 bases; junction bases outside the gene matches: 9. The CDR3 is 15 residues long. CDR1 MNHNS and CDR2 SASEGT come from the germline V gene. CDR3 loop: CASRQDRGRAYEQYF. DNA for the CDR3: TGTGCCAGCAGGCAAGACAGGGGAAGGGCCTACGAGCAGTACTTC.

The chain combines TRBV7-9 with TRBJ1-1, with D possibly TRBD1 on 6 matching bases. The germline CDR1 and CDR2 sequences are SEHNR and FQNEAQ (reference sequence). Trimming removed 5 bases from V and 1 base from J, with 14 bases in between. This CDR3 is built from 15 residues. The CDR3 spells CASSPGPTGNTEAFF. The CDR3 coding sequence is TGTGCCAGCAGCCCCGGCCCGACAGGGAACACTGAAGCTTTCTTT. Filled out from reference TRBV7-9 and TRBJ1-1, the complete variable domain reads DTGVSQNPRHKITKRGQNVTFRCDPISEHNRLYWYRQTLGQGPEFLTYFQNEAQLEKSRLLSDRFSAERPKGSFSTLEIQRTEQGDSAMYLCASSPGPTGNTEAFFGQGTRLTVV.

The chain couples TRBV4-1 to TRBJ2-5, with 14 nucleotides matching TRBD2. The junction had 4 bases not matched to a gene; V was cut back by 4 bases and J by 0 bases. The CDR3 consists of 17 residues. Germline CDR1 MGHRA, CDR2 YSYEKL. CDR3 loop: CASSLSTSGGDQETQYF. The CDR3, as DNA: TGCGCCAGCAGCCTTTCGACTAGCGGGGGGGACCAAGAGACCCAGTACTTC.

This clonotype was counted at least ten times. This chain joins TRBV28 and TRBJ2-7, with D possibly matching TRBD2 (5 bases). Trimming took off 2 bases at V and 6 bases at J, with 11 bases between the two ends. This CDR3 region has 13 residues. CDR1 and CDR2 from the germline V gene are MDHEN and SYDVKM. The CDR3 DNA sequence: TGTGCCAGCAGTTTAAAGCTAGCCTCCGAGCAGTACTTC. This translates into CASSLKLASEQYF.

This clonotype was detected ten times or more. The chain recombines TRBV11-2 with TRBJ2-2; 11 nucleotides align to TRBD1. The CDR3 totals 16 residues. Germline V gene sequence: CDR1 SGHAT, CDR2 FQNNGV. J gave up 4 bases and V 5 bases, and 6 bases lay outside the gene matches. CDR3 bases: TGTGCCAGCAGCGCCCTCGGGACAGGGGGCACCGGGGAGCTGTTTTTT. It encodes CASSALGTGGTGELFF.

This clonotype has at least ten counts. This rearrangement joins TRBV3-1 to TRBJ2-4, with 11 bases that match TRBD1. Losses at the gene ends were 3 bases for V and 8 bases for J; bases not matched to a gene: 6. The CDR3 loop spans 15 amino acids. Germline V gene sequence: CDR1 LGHDT, CDR2 YNNKEL (reference sequence). CDR3 DNA sequence: TGTGCCAGCAGCCAGGGGACAGGGGGTGCGGACATTCAGTACTTC. Translation gives CASSQGTGGADIQYF.

This clonotype was seen many times. The CDR3 DNA reads TGTGCCAGCTCACCACAGTGGGGGGCCGAGAATGAGCAGTTCTTC. This sequence encodes CASSPQWGAENEQFF. The gene calls are TRBV18 and TRBJ2-1; D assignment may be TRBD1 or TRBD2 (6 bases each). Germline V gives CDR1 KGHSH, CDR2 LQKENI. The CDR3 is 15 residues long. Trimming pared 1 base from V and 7 bases from J, leaving 14 bases between.

This clonotype appeared many times. The chain uses TRBV20-1 and TRBJ2-5, with TRBD1 matching 7 bases. The V and J ends lost 6 bases and 1 base, in that order; junction bases with no gene match: 5. CDR1 DFQATT and CDR2 SNEGSKA come from the germline V gene (reference sequence). This CDR3 spans 13 amino acids. The DNA of the CDR3 is TGCAGTGCCATGGGGACAGTCCAAGAGACCCAGTACTTC. Translation gives CSAMGTVQETQYF.

This clonotype was detected a few times. As DNA, the CDR3 is TGTGCCAGCAGAACGCCGACAGGCTCAGGGTATGGCTACACCTTC. This sequence encodes CASRTPTGSGYGYTF. The V and J genes are TRBV6-1 and TRBJ1-2; maybe TRBD1 (6 bases). Germline CDR1 and CDR2: MNHNS and SASEGT. Between the trimmed V and J ends, which lost 6 bases and 5 bases, there was a span of 19 bases. CDR3 length: 15 amino acids.

This clonotype was recorded once. V and J are TRBV14 and TRBJ2-7, with D unresolved. Germline lookup yields CDR1 SGHDN and CDR2 FVKESK. V was trimmed by 0 bases and J by 2 bases, leaving 8 bases between them. The CDR3 has 14 amino acids. The CDR3 spells CASSQEHYAYEQYF. The CDR3 nucleotides are TGTGCCAGCAGCCAAGAACATTACGCCTACGAGCAGTACTTC. Full variable domain (outside the CDR3, taken from reference TRBV14 and TRBJ2-7): EAGVTQFPSHSVIEKGQTVTLRCDPISGHDNLYWYRRVMGKEIKFLLHFVKESKQDESGMPNNRFLAERTGGTYSTLKVQPAELEDSGVYFCASSQEHYAYEQYFGPGTRLTVT.

This clonotype showed up many times. This sequence joins TRBV18 and TRBJ2-2; 8 bases map to TRBD2. Germline CDR1 is KGHSH and CDR2 is LQKENI. Losses at the gene ends were 2 bases for V and 4 bases for J; bases not matched to a gene: 12. The CDR3 is 18 residues long. CDR3 sequence (DNA): TGTGCCAGCTCACCAAAACCTATAGCGGGGACGAGCACCGGGGAGCTGTTTTTT. As protein: CASSPKPIAGTSTGELFF.

This clonotype was seen ten or more times. V usage is TRBV27 and J usage is TRBJ1-1, with D unclear. Trimming took 5 bases from V and 0 from J, leaving 7 bases between them. In germline, CDR1 is MNHEY, CDR2 SMNVEV (reference sequence). There are 13 residues in the CDR3. In nucleotides, the CDR3 is TGTGCCAGCAGTAGAATCATGAACACTGAAGCTTTCTTT. Protein sequence: CASSRIMNTEAFF.

This clonotype was seen ten or more times. The rearrangement uses TRBV27 and TRBJ1-2; D is ambiguous. With 2 bases removed from V and 7 bases from J, the gap between germline ends came to 11 bases. The CDR3 spans 13 residues. Germline assignment: CDR1 MNHEY and CDR2 SMNVEV (reference sequence). CDR3 bases: TGTGCCAGCAGTTTAGAAGGGATCGGTGGCTACACCTTC. Its translation: CASSLEGIGGYTF.